The T cell receptor beta chain under discussion was sequenced for a study of T cells in tuberculosis (dated by TCRdb to 2016 to 2018). Notes on the research overall: To characterize T cells specific for the mycobacterial lipid antigen glucose monomycolate (GMM), the study used CD1B tetramers together with high-throughput TCR immunosequencing. PBMC from active tuberculosis patients were archived either before standard anti-tuberculosis treatment began or within 7 days of its start. In a South African clinical cohort, IGRA-negative adolescents, IGRA-positive adolescents with latent tuberculosis and adults with active tuberculosis were compared, with ten people in each group. The study at large found these results: Clinical samples were selected based on which cryopreserved specimens were available, and the active tuberculosis cases were adults whereas the controls were adolescents. The smaller NN-distances in active tuberculosis patients were driven in part by shorter CDR3-alpha lengths, while the difference seen for TCR-beta was not statistically significant. An accuracy of approximately 90% (AUROC roughly 0.87) was reached by a classifier using the diverse GMM-specific repertoire, compared with approximately 70% accuracy when GEM motif frequencies were used. Smaller mean NN-distances to GMM-specific TCRs were observed in active tuberculosis TCR-alpha repertoires than in IGRA-negative controls, suggesting clonal expansion of GMM-specific TCRs.

This clone appeared a few times. What antigen it recognizes has not been identified. No per-base quality is available; no much larger clone lies one base away. Patients with active tuberculosis were defined as newly diagnosed, HIV-seronegative South African adults aged 18 years or older. Active tuberculosis was confirmed by positive sputum smear microscopy and/or positive M. tuberculosis culture. Immunosequencing was performed on unsorted cryopreserved PBMC and covered around 100,000 T cells per clinical donor on average. The CDR1 and CDR2 encoded by the germline V gene (reference sequence) are GTSNPN and SVGIG. V is shortened by 0 bases, J by 0 bases, and the region joining them spans 6 bases. The CDR3 runs 13 residues from the cysteine to the phenylalanine. Only the CDR3 portion is preserved as DNA: 39 bases, with reading frame beginning at the first base. The immunoSEQ multiplex PCR assay was used to generate TCR libraries, with TCR-beta and/or TCR-alpha/delta assays applied to each sample. The amplified TCR libraries were sequenced on the Illumina high-throughput platform. In the source study's methods: Clustering and dimensionality reduction were performed using pairwise TCRdist distances among GMM-specific receptors from ex vivo sorted or in vitro expanded T cells. Each clinical repertoire was scored by mean NN-distance, the average TCRdist to the nearest 10% of tetramer-positive reference sequences. GEM TCR motif frequency was calculated as the fraction of unique TCRs that matched known GEM sequences in V/J usage and CDR3 length. Linear discriminant analysis with leave-one-out cross-validation, implemented in scikit-learn, was used to classify active tuberculosis. TCRdb mirrors the immuneACCESS table, restricted to in-frame sequences. Some clones are absent from its copies; in checked studies, under half trace to an unresolved V gene, and the reason for the others is unknown. Clonal size and the V and J genes are those of that table, whereas D and trimming came from the DNA. For this sample there are about 9,200 clones; about 93% appear just once. The top ten hold approximately 12% of the sample.

This receptor chain uses TRBV30 and TRBJ2-7, with no D gene named confidently. The sample comprised PBMCs. This clonotype was obtained from an adult with tuberculosis. The DNA reads as follows: TGTGCCTGGAGTGTTTCGAGCTCCTACGAGCAGTACTTC. It translates as CAWSVSSSYEQYF.